What follows is one T cell receptor (beta chain) and its context. Antigen: not known. Receiving focal radiation plus CTLA-4 blockade with ipilimumab were patients who had chemo-refractory metastatic non-small-cell lung cancer. The data were taken from a study of radiotherapy plus CTLA-4 blockade in lung cancer. Study results and caveats: Early clonal dynamics of blood T cells, together with interferon-beta, were reported as the best response predictor. Once radiotherapy plus ipilimumab had been given, TCR clones derived from tumor expanded in blood.

Sequencing used immunoSEQ multiplex PCR; TCRdb keeps in-frame clones, though not all of them. The data show roughly 93,000 clones, 82% seen once. This material consisted of peripheral blood, taken from a patient treated with radiotherapy plus ipilimumab. The receptor's source is a human donor with non-small cell lung cancer who had a partial response to radiotherapy plus ipilimumab.

CDR3 region: CASSSVLSGNTGELFF. CDR3 sequence (DNA): TGTGCCAGCAGCTCGGTGTTGAGCGGAAACACCGGGGAGCTGTTTTTT. The chain couples TRBV7-8 to TRBJ2-2; D may be TRBD2 (5 bases). CDR3 length: 16 amino acids. Trimming stripped 4 bases from V and 2 bases from J, with 14 bases between. Germline V lookup: CDR1 SGHVS, CDR2 FQNEAQ.